The entry below gives a single TCR beta chain sequence along with its context. CDR1 and CDR2 (germline): DFQATT, SNEGSKA (reference sequence). The CDR3 covers 12 residues. The V segment lost 5 bases and the J segment 1 base; nucleotides outside the gene matches: 2. This record belongs to a study of blood T cells in healthy people across ages. Primed by a sample-barcoded 5' primer and a J-beta primer mix, a second PCR proceeded for 7 to 11 cycles. TCRdb processed the 5' RACE reads anew with MiXCR; each CDR3 protein has one entry. The table has about 750,000 distinct CDR3 sequences, about 53% seen once; the top ten hold approximately 40%.

The sample consisted of blood. The sequence was obtained from a man aged 80 or over in good health. This chain links TRBV20-1 with TRBJ2-7; TRBD2 matches at 7 bases. The CDR3 bases are TGCAGTGCTGGGGACTATTCCTACGAGCAGTACTTC. The encoded protein is CSAGDYSYEQYF.